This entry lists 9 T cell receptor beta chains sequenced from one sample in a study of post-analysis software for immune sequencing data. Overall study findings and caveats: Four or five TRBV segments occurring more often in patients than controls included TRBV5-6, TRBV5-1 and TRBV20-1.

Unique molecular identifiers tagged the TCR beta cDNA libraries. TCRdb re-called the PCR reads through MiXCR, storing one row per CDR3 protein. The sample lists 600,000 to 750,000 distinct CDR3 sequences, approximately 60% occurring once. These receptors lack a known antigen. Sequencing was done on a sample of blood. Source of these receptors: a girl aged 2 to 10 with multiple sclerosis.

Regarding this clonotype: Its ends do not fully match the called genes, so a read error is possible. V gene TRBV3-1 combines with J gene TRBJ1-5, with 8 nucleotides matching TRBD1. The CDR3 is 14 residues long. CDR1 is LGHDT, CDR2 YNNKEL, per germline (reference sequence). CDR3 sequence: CVSSQETGDQPQHF. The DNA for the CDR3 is TGTGTCAGCAGCCAAGAGACAGGGGATCAGCCCCAGCATTTT.

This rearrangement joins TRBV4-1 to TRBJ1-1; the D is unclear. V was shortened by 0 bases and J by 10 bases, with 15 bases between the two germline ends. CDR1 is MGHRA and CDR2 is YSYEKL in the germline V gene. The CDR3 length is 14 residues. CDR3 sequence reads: CASSQEQREPGAFF. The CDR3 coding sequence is TGCGCCAGCAGCCAAGAGCAGCGGGAACCGGGAGCTTTCTTT.

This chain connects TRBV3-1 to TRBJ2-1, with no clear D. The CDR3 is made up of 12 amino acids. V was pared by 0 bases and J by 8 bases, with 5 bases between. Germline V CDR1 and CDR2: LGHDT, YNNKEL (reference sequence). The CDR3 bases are TGTGCCAGCAGCCAAGATCGGTATGAGCAGTTCTTC. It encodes CASSQDRYEQFF.

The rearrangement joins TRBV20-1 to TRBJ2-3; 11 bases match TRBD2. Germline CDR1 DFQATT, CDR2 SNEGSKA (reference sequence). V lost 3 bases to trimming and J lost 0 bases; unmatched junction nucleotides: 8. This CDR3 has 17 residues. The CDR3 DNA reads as TGCAGTGCTAGGGTCTTAATAGCGGGAGGGAGCACAGATACGCAGTATTTT. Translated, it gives CSARVLIAGGSTDTQYF.

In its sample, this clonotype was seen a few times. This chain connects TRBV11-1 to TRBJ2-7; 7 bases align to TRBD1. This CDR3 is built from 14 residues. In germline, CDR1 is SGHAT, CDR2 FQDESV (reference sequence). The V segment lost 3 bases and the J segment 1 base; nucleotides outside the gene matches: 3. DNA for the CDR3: TGTGCCAGCAGCTTCGACAGGGCTTCCTACGAGCAGTACTTC. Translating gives CASSFDRASYEQYF.

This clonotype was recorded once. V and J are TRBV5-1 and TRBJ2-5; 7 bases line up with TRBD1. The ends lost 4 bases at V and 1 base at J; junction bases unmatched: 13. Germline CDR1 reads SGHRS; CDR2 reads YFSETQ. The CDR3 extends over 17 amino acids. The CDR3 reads CASSEARDSQAQETQYF. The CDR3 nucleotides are TGCGCCAGCAGCGAGGCCCGGGACAGCCAAGCCCAAGAGACCCAGTACTTC.

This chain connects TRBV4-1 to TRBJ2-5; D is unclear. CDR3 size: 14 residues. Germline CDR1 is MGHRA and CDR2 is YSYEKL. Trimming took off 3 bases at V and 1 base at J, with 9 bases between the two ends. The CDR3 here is CASSHGFFQETQYF. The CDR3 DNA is TGCGCCAGCAGCCATGGTTTCTTCCAAGAGACCCAGTACTTC.

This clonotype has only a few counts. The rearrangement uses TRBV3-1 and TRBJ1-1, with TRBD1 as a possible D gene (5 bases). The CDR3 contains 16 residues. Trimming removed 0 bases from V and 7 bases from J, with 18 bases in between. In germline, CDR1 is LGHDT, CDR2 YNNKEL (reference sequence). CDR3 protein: CASSQDPQGWEGEAFF. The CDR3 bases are TGTGCCAGCAGCCAAGATCCGCAGGGATGGGAGGGTGAAGCTTTCTTT.

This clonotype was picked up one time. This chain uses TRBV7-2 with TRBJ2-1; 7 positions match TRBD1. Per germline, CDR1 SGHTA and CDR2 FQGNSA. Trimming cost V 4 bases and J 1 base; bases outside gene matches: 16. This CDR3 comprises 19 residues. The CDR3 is CASSYPVTGPAQSYNEQFF. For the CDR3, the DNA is TGTGCCAGCAGCTACCCCGTGACAGGGCCCGCCCAATCCTACAATGAGCAGTTCTTC.